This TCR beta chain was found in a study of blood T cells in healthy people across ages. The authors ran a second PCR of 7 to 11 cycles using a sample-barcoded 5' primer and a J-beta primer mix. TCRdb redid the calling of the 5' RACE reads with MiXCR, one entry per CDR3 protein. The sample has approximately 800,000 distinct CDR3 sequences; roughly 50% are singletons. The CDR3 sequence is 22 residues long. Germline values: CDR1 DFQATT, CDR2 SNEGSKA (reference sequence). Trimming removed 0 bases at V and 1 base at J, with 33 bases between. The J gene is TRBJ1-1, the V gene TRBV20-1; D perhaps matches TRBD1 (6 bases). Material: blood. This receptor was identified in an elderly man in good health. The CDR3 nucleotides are TGCAGTGCTAGAGATTTGTGGGGCCCCAACCGGAGGGGGGTTCGGGGGAACACTGAAGCTTTCTTT. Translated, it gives CSARDLWGPNRRGVRGNTEAFF.